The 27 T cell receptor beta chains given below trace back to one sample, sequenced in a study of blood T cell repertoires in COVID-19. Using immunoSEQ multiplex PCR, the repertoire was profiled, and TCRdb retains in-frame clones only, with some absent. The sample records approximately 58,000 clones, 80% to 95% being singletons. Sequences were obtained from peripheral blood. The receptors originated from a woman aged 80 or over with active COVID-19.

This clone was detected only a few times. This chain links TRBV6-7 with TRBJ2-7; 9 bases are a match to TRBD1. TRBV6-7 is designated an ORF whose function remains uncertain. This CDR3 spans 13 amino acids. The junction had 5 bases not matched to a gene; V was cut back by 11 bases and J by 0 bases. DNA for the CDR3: TGTGCCCAAGGGACAGGGCCCTCCTACGAGCAGTACGTC. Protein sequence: CAQGTGPSYEQYV.

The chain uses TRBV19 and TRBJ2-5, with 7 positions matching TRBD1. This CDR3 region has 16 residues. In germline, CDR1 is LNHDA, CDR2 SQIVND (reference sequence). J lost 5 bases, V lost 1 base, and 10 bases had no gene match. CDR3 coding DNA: TGTGCCAGTAGTATAGTACACAGGGGATTGCAGGAGACCCAGTACTTC. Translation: CASSIVHRGLQETQYF.

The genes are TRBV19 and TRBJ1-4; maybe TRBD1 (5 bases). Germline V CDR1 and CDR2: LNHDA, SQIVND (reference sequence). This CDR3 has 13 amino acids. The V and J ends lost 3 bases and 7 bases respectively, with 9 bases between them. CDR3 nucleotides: TGTGCCAGTAGTATGGGCAGGGCTGAAAAACTGTTTTTT. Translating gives CASSMGRAEKLFF.

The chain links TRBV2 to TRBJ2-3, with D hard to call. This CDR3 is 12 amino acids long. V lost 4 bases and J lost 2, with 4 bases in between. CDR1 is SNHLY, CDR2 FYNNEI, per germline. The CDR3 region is CASSVHTDTQYF. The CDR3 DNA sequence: TGTGCCAGCAGTGTCCACACAGATACGCAGTATTTT. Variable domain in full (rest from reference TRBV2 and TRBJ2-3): EPEVTQTPSHQVTQMGQEVILRCVPISNHLYFYWYRQILGQKVEFLVSFYNNEISEKSEIFDDQFSVERPDGSNFTLKIRSTKLEDSAMYFCASSVHTDTQYFGPGTRLTVL.

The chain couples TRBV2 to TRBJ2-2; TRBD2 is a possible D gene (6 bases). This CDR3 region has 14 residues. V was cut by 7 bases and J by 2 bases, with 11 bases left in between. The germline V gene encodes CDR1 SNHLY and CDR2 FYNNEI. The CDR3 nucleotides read TGTGCCAGCATTAACGGGGGTAACACCGGGGAGCTGTTTTTT. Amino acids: CASINGGNTGELFF.

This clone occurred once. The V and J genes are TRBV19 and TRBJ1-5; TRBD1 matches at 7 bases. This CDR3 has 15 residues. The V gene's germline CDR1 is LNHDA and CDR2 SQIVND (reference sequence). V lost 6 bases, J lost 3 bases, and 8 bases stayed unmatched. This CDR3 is CASRPGQSLNQPQHF. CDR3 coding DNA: TGTGCCAGTAGGCCGGGACAGTCCCTCAATCAGCCCCAGCATTTT.

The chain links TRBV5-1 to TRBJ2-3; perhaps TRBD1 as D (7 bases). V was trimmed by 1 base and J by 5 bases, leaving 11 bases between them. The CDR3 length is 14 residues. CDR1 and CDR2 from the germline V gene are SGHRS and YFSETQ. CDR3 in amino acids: CASSLLQGGDTQYF. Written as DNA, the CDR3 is TGCGCCAGCAGCTTGTTGCAGGGGGGAGATACGCAGTATTTT.

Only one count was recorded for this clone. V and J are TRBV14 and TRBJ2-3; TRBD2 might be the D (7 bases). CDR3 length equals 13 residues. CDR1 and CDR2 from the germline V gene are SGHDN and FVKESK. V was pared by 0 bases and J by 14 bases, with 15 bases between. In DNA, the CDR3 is TGTGCCAGCAGCCAAGAGCGGGGGCCGCCCCCGTATTTT. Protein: CASSQERGPPPYF.

CDR3: CATERGGGYGYTF. CDR3 DNA: TGTGCCACCGAACGGGGAGGTGGCTATGGCTACACCTTC. The rearrangement uses TRBV28 and TRBJ1-2; D is uncertain. The germline CDR1 and CDR2 sequences are MDHEN and SYDVKM. The V end lost 10 bases, the J end lost 4 bases, and 16 bases lay between the germline ends. CDR3 size: 13 residues.

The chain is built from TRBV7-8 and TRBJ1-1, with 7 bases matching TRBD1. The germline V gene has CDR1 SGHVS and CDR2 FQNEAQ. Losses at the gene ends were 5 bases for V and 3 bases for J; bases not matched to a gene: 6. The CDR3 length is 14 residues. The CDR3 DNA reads TGTGCCAGCAGCCAGGAGGGGGCGGACACTGAAGCTTTCTTT. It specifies CASSQEGADTEAFF. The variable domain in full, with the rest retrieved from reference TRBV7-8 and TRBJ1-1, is GAGVSQSPRYKVAKRGQDVALRCDPISGHVSLFWYQQALGQGPEFLTYFQNEAQLDKSGLPSDRFFAERPEGSVSTLKIQRTQQEDSAVYLCASSQEGADTEAFFGQGTRLTVV.

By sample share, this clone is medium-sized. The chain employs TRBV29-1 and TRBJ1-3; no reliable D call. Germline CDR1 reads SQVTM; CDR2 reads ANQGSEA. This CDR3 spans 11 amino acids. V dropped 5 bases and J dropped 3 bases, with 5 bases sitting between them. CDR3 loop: CSVSRGNTIYF. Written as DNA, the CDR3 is TGCAGCGTTTCGCGTGGAAACACCATATATTTT.

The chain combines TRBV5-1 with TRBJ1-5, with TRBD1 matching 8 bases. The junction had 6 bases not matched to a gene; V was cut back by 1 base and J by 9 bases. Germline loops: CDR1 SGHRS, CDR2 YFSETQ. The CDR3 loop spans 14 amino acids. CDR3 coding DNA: TGCGCCAGCAGCTTGTCAGGGGGCGGAGGGCCCCAGCATTTT. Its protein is CASSLSGGGGPQHF.

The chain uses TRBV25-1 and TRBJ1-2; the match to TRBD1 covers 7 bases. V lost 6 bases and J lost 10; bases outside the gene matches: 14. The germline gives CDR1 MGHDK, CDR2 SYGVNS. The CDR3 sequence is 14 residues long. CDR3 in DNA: TGTGCCAGCAGAGAAACAGGGGCCCTAGGGTTCTACACCTTC. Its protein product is CASRETGALGFYTF.

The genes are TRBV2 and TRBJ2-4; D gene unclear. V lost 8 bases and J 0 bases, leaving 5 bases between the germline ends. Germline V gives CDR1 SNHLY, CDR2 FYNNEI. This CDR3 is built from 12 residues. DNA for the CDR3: TGTGCCAGCTCTCTAGCCAAAAACATTCAGTACTTC. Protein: CASSLAKNIQYF.

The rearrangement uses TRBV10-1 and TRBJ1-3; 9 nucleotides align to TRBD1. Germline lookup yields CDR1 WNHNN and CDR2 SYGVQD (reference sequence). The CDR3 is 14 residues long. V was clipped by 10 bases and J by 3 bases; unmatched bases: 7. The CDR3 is CATYRDRVGNTIYF. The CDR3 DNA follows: TGCGCCACCTACCGGGACAGGGTTGGAAACACCATATATTTT.

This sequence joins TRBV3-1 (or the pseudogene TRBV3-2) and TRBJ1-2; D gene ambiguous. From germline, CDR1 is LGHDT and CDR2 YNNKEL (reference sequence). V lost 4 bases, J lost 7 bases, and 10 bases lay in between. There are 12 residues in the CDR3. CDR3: CASSPNSGGYTF. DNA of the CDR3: TGTGCCAGCAGCCCCAACTCGGGTGGCTACACCTTC.

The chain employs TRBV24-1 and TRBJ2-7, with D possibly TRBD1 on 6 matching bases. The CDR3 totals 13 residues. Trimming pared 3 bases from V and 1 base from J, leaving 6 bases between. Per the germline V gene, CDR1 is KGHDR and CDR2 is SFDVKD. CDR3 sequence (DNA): TGTGCCACCAGTGATGGGACATCCTACGAGCAGTACTTC. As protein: CATSDGTSYEQYF.

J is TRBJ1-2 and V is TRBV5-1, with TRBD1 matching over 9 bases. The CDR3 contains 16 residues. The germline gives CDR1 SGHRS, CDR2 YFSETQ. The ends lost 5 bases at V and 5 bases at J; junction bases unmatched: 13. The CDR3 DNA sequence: TGCGCCAGCAGGCGGACAGGGGTGGATCCAGATTATGGCTACACCTTC. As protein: CASRRTGVDPDYGYTF.

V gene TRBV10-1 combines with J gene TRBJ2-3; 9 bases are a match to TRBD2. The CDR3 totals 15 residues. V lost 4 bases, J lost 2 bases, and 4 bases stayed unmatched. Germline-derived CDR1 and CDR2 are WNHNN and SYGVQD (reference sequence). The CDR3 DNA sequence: TGCGCCAGCAGTGTTAGCGGGGGACTCACAGATACGCAGTATTTT. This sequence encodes CASSVSGGLTDTQYF.

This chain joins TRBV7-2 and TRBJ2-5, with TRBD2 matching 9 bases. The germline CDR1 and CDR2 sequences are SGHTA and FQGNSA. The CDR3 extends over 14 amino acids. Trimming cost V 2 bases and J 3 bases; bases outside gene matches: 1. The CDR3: CASSLQRGEETQYF. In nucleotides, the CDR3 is TGTGCCAGCAGCTTACAGCGGGGGGAAGAGACCCAGTACTTC.

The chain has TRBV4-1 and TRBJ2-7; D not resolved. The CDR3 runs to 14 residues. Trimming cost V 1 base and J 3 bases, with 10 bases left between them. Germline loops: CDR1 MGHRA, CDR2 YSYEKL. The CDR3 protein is CASSQVAVFYEQYV. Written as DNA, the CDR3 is TGCGCCAGCAGCCAAGTGGCGGTCTTCTACGAGCAGTACGTC.

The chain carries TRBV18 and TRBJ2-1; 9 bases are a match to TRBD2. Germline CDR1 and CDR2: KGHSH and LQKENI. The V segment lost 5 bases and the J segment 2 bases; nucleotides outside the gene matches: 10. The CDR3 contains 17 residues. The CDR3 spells CASSSFLREGPYNEQFF. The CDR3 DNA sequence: TGTGCCAGCTCATCGTTTTTGCGGGAGGGTCCCTACAATGAGCAGTTCTTC.

CDR3 sequence: CASSPVGAYNSPLHF. The CDR3 DNA reads as TGTGCCAGCTCACCGGTCGGGGCCTATAATTCACCCCTCCACTTT. The rearrangement uses TRBV18 and TRBJ1-6; no firm D call. Per the germline V gene, CDR1 is KGHSH and CDR2 is LQKENI. Trimming stripped 3 bases from V and 2 bases from J, with 8 bases between. The CDR3 consists of 15 residues.

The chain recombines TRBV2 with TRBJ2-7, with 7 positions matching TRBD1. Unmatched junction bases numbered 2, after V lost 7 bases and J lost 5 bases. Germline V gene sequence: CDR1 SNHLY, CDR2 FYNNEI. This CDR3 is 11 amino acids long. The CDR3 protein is CASTDRDEQYV. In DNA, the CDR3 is TGTGCCAGCACCGACAGGGACGAGCAGTACGTC.

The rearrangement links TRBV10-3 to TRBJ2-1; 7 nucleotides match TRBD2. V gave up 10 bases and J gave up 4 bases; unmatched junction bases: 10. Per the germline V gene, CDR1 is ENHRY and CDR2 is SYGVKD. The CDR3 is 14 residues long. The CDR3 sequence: CATQGQREYNEQFF. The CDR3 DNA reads TGTGCCACCCAGGGCCAGCGGGAATACAATGAGCAGTTCTTC.

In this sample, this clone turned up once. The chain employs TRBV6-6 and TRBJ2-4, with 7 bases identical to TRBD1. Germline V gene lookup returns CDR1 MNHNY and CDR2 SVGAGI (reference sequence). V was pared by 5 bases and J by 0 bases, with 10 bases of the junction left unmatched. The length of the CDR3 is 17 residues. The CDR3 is CASSQPRDSQAKNIQYF. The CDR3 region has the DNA TGTGCCAGCAGTCAGCCTCGGGACAGTCAAGCCAAAAACATTCAGTACTTC.

As DNA, the CDR3 is TGTGCCAGCAGCTACGACAGTTCTGGGGCCAACGTCCTGACTTTC. The encoded protein is CASSYDSSGANVLTF. The rearrangement links TRBV13 to TRBJ2-6; D is perhaps TRBD1 (5 bases). Between the trimmed V and J ends, which lost 4 bases and 1 base, there was a span of 8 bases. The CDR3 runs 15 residues. Germline CDR1 is PRHDT and CDR2 is FYEKMQ (reference sequence). The whole variable domain, remainder taken from reference TRBV13 and TRBJ2-6, is AAGVIQSPRHLIKEKRETATLKCYPIPRHDTVYWYQQGPGQDPQFLISFYEKMQSDKGSIPDRFSAQQFSDYHSELNMSSLELGDSALYFCASSYDSSGANVLTFGAGSRLTVL.